This T cell receptor (beta chain) was recorded in a study of T cells after yellow fever vaccination. Findings of the study overall: There was a small share of clonotypes that showed up in both the CD4 and CD8 compartments. Peaking on day 5 versus 15, the secondary response was faster but weaker.

Germline V gene sequence: CDR1 SGHTA, CDR2 FQGNSA. The CDR3 length is 14 residues. Trimming took off 5 bases at V and 6 bases at J, with 17 bases between the two ends. On this clonotype itself: Its target is unknown.

Each CDR3 protein is one row after TCRdb ran MiXCR on the 5' RACE reads. The repertoire holds fewer than 650,000 distinct CDR3 sequences, with less than 25% as singletons. This clonotype was sampled from a man aged 18-30 years who received the YFV17D yellow fever vaccine. The J gene is TRBJ2-7, the V gene TRBV7-2; D ambiguous. The sample consisted of PBMCs, taken about 21 days after the first yellow fever vaccination. The DNA of the CDR3 is TGTGCCAGCAGCAAAGCCGGGCCCCTGGTCGAGCAGTACTTC. It is translated as CASSKAGPLVEQYF.